Below are 28 T cell receptor beta chains sequenced from a single sample in a study of blood T cells in healthy people across ages (dated by TCRdb to the mid-2010s). The library came from 5' RACE. The listed sequencing device is Illumina HiSeq 2500. A second PCR of about 7 to 12 cycles was run with a J-beta primer mix and a sample-barcoded 5' primer. Using fastp at Q25 and MiXCR, TCRdb reprocessed the public reads and kept productive beta chains. Identical CDR3 protein sequences are pooled into one entry, listed with their most common genes and DNA. The sample table holds 650,000 to 950,000 distinct CDR3 sequences, of which 40% to 50% were seen once. Nearly 20% of the sample is held by the ten biggest clonotypes. Sequences were obtained from blood. The receptors come from a man in his sixties in good health.

The chain carries TRBV28 and TRBJ1-6, with TRBD1 as a possible D gene (6 bases). The germline gives CDR1 MDHEN, CDR2 SYDVKM. The CDR3 spans 15 residues. Trimming shortened V by 6 bases and J by 6 bases, and 15 bases separated the two germline ends. The CDR3 nucleotides read TGTGCCAGCAGCAGTACAGGGAACCTTAATTCACCCCTCCACTTT. It yields the protein CASSSTGNLNSPLHF.

The chain links TRBV6-6 to TRBJ1-6, with D perhaps TRBD1 (5 bases). The CDR3 spans 15 residues. V was clipped by 2 bases and J by 7 bases, with 12 bases between them. Looked up from germline, CDR1 is MNHNY and CDR2 is SVGAGI (reference sequence). CDR3 in DNA: TGTGCCAGCAGTTACAGGGGAGAAGGGAATTCACCCCTCCACTTT. It encodes CASSYRGEGNSPLHF.

This clonotype was picked up one time. The genes are TRBV28 and TRBJ1-5, with D maybe TRBD1 (6 bases). Germline V lookup: CDR1 MDHEN, CDR2 SYDVKM. The CDR3 has 15 amino acids. Trimming took off 1 base at V and 4 bases at J, with 11 bases between the two ends. For the CDR3, the DNA is TGTGCCAGCAGTTTATTACAGGGTGGGAATCAGCCCCAGCATTTT. This codes for CASSLLQGGNQPQHF.

The genes are TRBV7-2 and TRBJ2-1; maybe TRBD2 (5 bases). This CDR3 is 14 amino acids long. Germline V gene data show CDR1 as SGHTA and CDR2 as FQGNSA. V was shortened by 4 bases and J by 8 bases, with 15 bases between the two germline ends. The DNA of the CDR3 is TGTGCCAGCAGCTCCCTACGGCTAGCCGATGAGCAGTTCTTC. Translating gives CASSSLRLADEQFF.

This chain uses TRBV4-3 with TRBJ1-2, with TRBD1 identical over 8 bases. V gave up 5 bases and J gave up 4 bases; unmatched junction bases: 9. Germline V CDR1 and CDR2: LGHNA, YSLEER. CDR3 length: 15 residues. CDR3: CASSVGQGGGYGYTF. CDR3 DNA: TGCGCCAGCAGCGTCGGACAGGGAGGAGGCTATGGCTACACCTTC.

V gene TRBV12-3 or TRBV12-4 combines with J gene TRBJ2-5; 9 nucleotides align to TRBD2. The J call may be incorrect, as the DNA end agrees better with TRBJ2-7. CDR3 length equals 16 residues. The CDR3 region is CASSFRRGGYSDEQYF. The CDR3 DNA is TGTGCCAGCAGTTTTAGGCGGGGGGGCTATTCGGACGAGCAGTACTTC.

In its sample, this clonotype was seen many times. V is TRBV7-2 and J is TRBJ2-1; 9 bases align to TRBD2. Germline V CDR1 and CDR2: SGHTA, FQGNSA. This CDR3 comprises 14 residues. V trimming: 5 bases; J trimming: 6 bases; junction bases outside the gene matches: 5. Here the CDR3 DNA reads TGTGCCAGCAGCCCTAGCGGGGAAATCAATGAGCAGTTCTTC. Its translation: CASSPSGEINEQFF.

The chain joins TRBV6-6 to TRBJ2-4; 9 bases match TRBD2. The DNA end is more similar to TRBJ2-7, so the J call may be wrong. CDR1 and CDR2 from the germline V gene are MNHNY and SVGAGI (reference sequence). The CDR3 sequence is 16 residues long. Here the CDR3 reads CASSYSKERGEYEQYF. In DNA, the CDR3 is TGTGCCAGCAGTTACTCGAAGGAGCGGGGGGAGTACGAGCAGTACTTC.

The chain is built from TRBV28 and TRBJ2-7; 10 bases align to TRBD2. The CDR3 is made up of 16 amino acids. Germline V gene data show CDR1 as MDHEN and CDR2 as SYDVKM. The trim removed 0 bases at V and 3 bases at J, leaving 5 bases unmatched. The CDR3 region has the DNA TGTGCCAGCAGTTTATGGCGGCTAGCGGGGGACTACGAGCAGTACTTC. Its protein product is CASSLWRLAGDYEQYF.

V usage is TRBV6-2 or TRBV6-3 and J usage is TRBJ2-5; D gene unclear. Germline lookup yields CDR1 MNHEY and CDR2 SVGEGT. The CDR3 has 15 residues. Trimming stripped 7 bases from V and 4 bases from J, with 19 bases between. CDR3 DNA: TGTGCCAGCACCGGCCGGCCCTCGGCGCCAGAGACCCAGTACTTC. This gives the protein CASTGRPSAPETQYF.

The chain has TRBV2 and TRBJ1-2; TRBD1 is a possible D gene (6 bases). The CDR3 runs 14 residues. V dropped 5 bases and J dropped 5 bases, with 15 bases sitting between them. Germline V gives CDR1 SNHLY, CDR2 FYNNEI. The CDR3 here is CASSRGGKPYGYTF. CDR3 nucleotides: TGTGCCAGCAGTAGAGGGGGAAAGCCTTATGGCTACACCTTC.

The chain carries TRBV20-1 and TRBJ1-2; the D is unclear. CDR1 is DFQATT, CDR2 SNEGSKA, per germline (reference sequence). The CDR3 runs 12 residues. V lost 0 bases to trimming and J lost 8 bases, with 10 bases between them. The CDR3 loop is CSARDEREGYTF. DNA for the CDR3: TGCAGTGCTAGAGATGAGAGGGAGGGCTACACCTTC.

In nucleotides, the CDR3 is TGTGCCAGCACCGCGGGGCAGGGACTATCGCGGTCTCCAGAGACCCAGTACTTC. Protein sequence: CASTAGQGLSRSPETQYF. The chain couples TRBV7-9 to TRBJ2-5, with 7 positions matching TRBD2. V lost 7 bases, J lost 4 bases, and 21 bases stayed unmatched. This CDR3 is 18 amino acids long. CDR1 SEHNR and CDR2 FQNEAQ come from the germline V gene (reference sequence).

This chain links TRBV12-3 or TRBV12-4 with TRBJ1-1; no reliable D call. Trimming cost V 1 base and J 3 bases, with 6 bases left between them. This CDR3 spans 13 amino acids. CDR3 region: CASSLGPDTEAFF. CDR3 sequence (DNA): TGTGCCAGCAGTTTAGGTCCGGACACTGAAGCTTTCTTT.

This clonotype occurred a few times. The J gene is TRBJ1-6, the V gene TRBV4-1; D unresolved. The CDR3 runs 15 residues. V was shortened by 3 bases and J by 7 bases, with 13 bases between the two germline ends. Germline V gene sequence: CDR1 MGHRA, CDR2 YSYEKL. The CDR3 loop is CASSQTIIENSPLHF. The CDR3 nucleotides are TGCGCCAGCAGCCAGACTATTATCGAGAATTCACCCCTCCACTTT.

The chain joins TRBV3-1 to TRBJ2-2; TRBD2 agrees at 12 bases. Germline values: CDR1 LGHDT, CDR2 YNNKEL (reference sequence). The ends lost 4 bases at V and 4 bases at J; junction bases unmatched: 13. This CDR3 spans 19 amino acids. The CDR3 loop reads CASSLYHLGLAGSTGELFF. CDR3 bases: TGTGCCAGCAGCCTTTACCACCTCGGACTAGCGGGGTCCACCGGGGAGCTGTTTTTT.

The V and J genes are TRBV5-1 and TRBJ2-1; D not resolved. Trimming cost V 0 bases and J 6 bases, with 13 bases left between them. The CDR3 is 15 amino acids. The germline gives CDR1 SGHRS, CDR2 YFSETQ. The CDR3 DNA reads as TGCGCCAGCAGCTTGGCCATCCTTTCCGGCAATGAGCAGTTCTTC. It codes for CASSLAILSGNEQFF.

In this sample, this clonotype turned up a few times. The rearrangement joins TRBV2 to TRBJ2-7; no firm D call. Trimming removed 2 bases from V and 0 bases from J, with 5 bases in between. Germline CDR1 reads SNHLY; CDR2 reads FYNNEI. The length of the CDR3 is 13 residues. Here the CDR3 DNA reads TGTGCCAGCAGTGAACAGAGCTCCTACGAGCAGTACTTC. Translating gives CASSEQSSYEQYF.

The chain combines TRBV19 with TRBJ1-5, with D possibly being TRBD1 (6 bases). Trimming left V 4 bases short and J 4 bases short, with 11 bases between. Germline V gene lookup returns CDR1 LNHDA and CDR2 SQIVND (reference sequence). The CDR3 covers 14 residues. The DNA for the CDR3 is TGTGCCAGTAGTACGACCAGGGGTAATCAGCCCCAGCATTTT. Residues: CASSTTRGNQPQHF.

This clonotype has more than one count but fewer than ten. This chain connects TRBV4-3 to TRBJ1-1, with TRBD1 as a possible D gene (5 bases). The germline gives CDR1 LGHNA, CDR2 YSLEER. The ends were cut back, 1 base at V and 3 bases at J, with 12 bases in the middle. The CDR3 contains 15 residues. CDR3 coding DNA: TGCGCCAGCAGCCAAGTGGCAGGGTGGGACACTGAAGCTTTCTTT. Protein sequence: CASSQVAGWDTEAFF.

This chain joins TRBV5-1 and TRBJ2-4, with D maybe TRBD1 (6 bases). The length of the CDR3 is 13 residues. The germline gives CDR1 SGHRS, CDR2 YFSETQ. Trimming took 4 bases from V and 8 from J, leaving 13 bases between them. The CDR3 spells CASSGQGIDIQYF. The CDR3 DNA follows: TGCGCCAGCAGCGGGCAGGGGATTGACATTCAGTACTTC. The full variable domain, in which reference TRBV5-1 and TRBJ2-4 provide the parts outside the CDR3, is KAGVTQTPRYLIKTRGQQVTLSCSPISGHRSVSWYQQTPGQGLQFLFEYFSETQRNKGNFPGRFSGRQFSNSRSEMNVSTLELGDSALYLCASSGQGIDIQYFGAGTRLSVL.

This clonotype was counted between two and nine times. This chain connects TRBV10-3 to TRBJ1-4; the match to TRBD1 covers 9 bases. This CDR3 comprises 15 residues. Germline CDR1 reads ENHRY; CDR2 reads SYGVKD. V lost 1 base and J lost 8; bases outside the gene matches: 5. The chain's CDR3 is CAISEFYRGQEKLFF. The CDR3 nucleotides are TGTGCCATCAGTGAGTTTTACAGGGGGCAAGAAAAACTGTTTTTT.

J is TRBJ2-5 and V is TRBV10-3, with TRBD2 as a possible D gene (6 bases). The ends were cut back, 0 bases at V and 1 base at J, with 21 bases in the middle. The CDR3 consists of 19 residues. Germline V gene sequence: CDR1 ENHRY, CDR2 SYGVKD. This chain's CDR3 is CAISESRAGAGKGQETQYF. CDR3 coding DNA: TGTGCCATCAGTGAGTCGAGAGCGGGCGCGGGGAAGGGCCAAGAGACCCAGTACTTC.

This rearrangement joins TRBV7-8 to TRBJ2-5; 8 positions agree with TRBD1. The CDR3 is 15 amino acids. Germline-derived CDR1 and CDR2 are SGHVS and FQNEAQ. V gave up 7 bases and J gave up 2 bases; unmatched junction bases: 9. The CDR3: CASNFRQGTQETQYF. For the CDR3, the DNA is TGTGCCAGCAACTTCAGACAGGGGACACAAGAGACCCAGTACTTC.

The chain links TRBV20-1 to TRBJ1-6; 8 bases are a match to TRBD1. The V and J ends lost 6 bases and 12 bases, in that order; junction bases with no gene match: 7. This CDR3 has 12 residues. Germline lookup yields CDR1 DFQATT and CDR2 SNEGSKA (reference sequence). In nucleotides, the CDR3 is TGCAGTGCAGGCCACAGGGGGGAACCCCTCCACTTT. Translated: CSAGHRGEPLHF.

The V gene is TRBV7-9, the J gene TRBJ2-4; D is undetermined. The J call may be in error: the DNA end matches TRBJ2-7 better. Germline V gene lookup returns CDR1 SEHNR and CDR2 FQNEAQ (reference sequence). There are 16 residues in the CDR3. The DNA of the CDR3 is TGTGCCAGCAGCTCTTCAGCCAGCTCGGATTACGGCGAGCAGTACTTC. Its translation: CASSSSASSDYGEQYF.

The chain has TRBV20-1 and TRBJ2-1; tentative D call: TRBD2 (5 bases). The length of the CDR3 is 15 residues. V was shortened by 6 bases and J by 2 bases, with 17 bases between the two germline ends. Germline V gene data show CDR1 as DFQATT and CDR2 as SNEGSKA (reference sequence). The CDR3 region has the DNA TGCAGTGCCCCACCCCCAGCGGCTACCTACAATGAGCAGTTCTTC. This translates into CSAPPPAATYNEQFF.

The table lists this clonotype with a few counts. CDR3 sequence reads: CASSQEGTRSLHEQFF. The CDR3 DNA is TGCGCCAGCAGCCAAGAGGGGACAAGGAGCCTCCATGAGCAGTTCTTC. The gene calls are TRBV4-3 and TRBJ2-1, with D possibly matching TRBD1 (6 bases). The CDR3 is 16 residues long. V shed 0 bases and J shed 8 bases, with 17 bases lying between them. Germline V gives CDR1 LGHNA, CDR2 YSLEER.